The present TCR beta chain was sequenced within a study of T cells in women clearing cervical HPV infection (dated by TCRdb to 2017 to 2018). In terms of the full investigation: The cases were fewer than 30 women with histologically confirmed HPV16-related CIN3 or worse, and 2 of these cases were invasive cancers. The controls were fewer than 30 women whose single incident HPV16 infection cleared within 12 months with no development of precancer or cancer. Blood from cases was drawn at the visit where the lesion was first identified, while blood from controls was drawn once the infection was no longer detected. For cases, the median interval between lesion detection and blood sampling was about 150 days, with an interquartile range of roughly 85 to 200 days. HLA typing was available for only a few women, so HLA type could not be excluded as a confounder. An exploratory proof-of-principle case-control study, nested within the Guanacaste HPV Natural History Study in Costa Rica, was conducted to compare TCR repertoires across cervical HPV16 outcomes. Cases and controls were matched on year of sample collection and on age within five years. Cases had a median age of around 34 years compared with 38 to 40 for controls, and baseline characteristics showed no significant differences between the groups. The parent cohort enrolled roughly 9,400 women aged 18 or older in Guanacaste, Costa Rica, in 1993 to 1994 and followed the women for around 7 years. As quality controls, five blinded duplicates were added to each group, bringing the total to roughly 60 samples made up of around 50 participants and approximately ten replicates. General study outcomes and caveats: The cross-sectional design could not show whether associations preceded infection or resulted from it; effector/memory subsets and HPV-specific T cells were not isolated. Cases had lower TRBV6-7 relative abundance than controls (roughly 0.12% versus 0.17%; Bonferroni P = 0.0008). T-cell numbers per sample were unknown, so richness differences could reflect varying T-cell content rather than repertoire biology. TCR repertoire richness was significantly higher in CIN3+ cases than in controls across sequencing depths, while evenness did not differ. Random forest classifiers combining richness and V gene abundances distinguished cases from controls with an estimated AUC of 0.83.

Comment on this clone: What this receptor recognizes is not known. The read falls 3 residues short of the CDR3 end, and the missing part is taken from the germline J gene.

Per the germline V gene, SGHRS is the CDR1 and YFSETQ is the CDR2. Deletion took 1 base off V and 5 bases off J, with a span of 13 bases between the germline ends. The CDR3 numbers 15 residues from cysteine through phenylalanine. Of the CDR3's DNA, 36 bases were read; they are in frame from base 1. Every participant had a single incident cervical HPV16 infection, and prevalent HPV16 infections were excluded. Cervical HPV DNA was detected by MY09/MY11 PCR, and genotyping was performed by dot-blot hybridization. Roughly 15 mL of heparinized blood was centrifuged, after which the buffy coat was aliquoted, frozen at -30 degrees C, and then stored at -80 degrees C. QIAGEN kits were used to extract genomic DNA from the buffy coat specimens. TCR beta CDR3 regions were amplified by multiplex PCR from an average of approximately 1,200 ng genomic DNA per sample using the immunoSEQ assay. Primer bias was corrected in the assay by using a complete synthetic TCR repertoire to establish an amplification baseline. The amplicons were sequenced on the Illumina platform. For the original study's pipeline: Sequences were error-corrected by clustering with frequency ratios and a modified nearest-neighbor algorithm, then analyzed in the immunoSEQ Analyzer with IMGT gene definitions. At each rarefaction depth, TCR richness and evenness were averaged across 20 rarefaction repeats, and samples with fewer sequences than that depth were excluded. Wilcoxon rank sum tests with FDR correction were used to compare V, D and J gene relative abundances between the groups. Blinded duplicates gave an intraclass correlation of around 95% for TCR richness and an average of roughly 76% across over 55 gene segments. TCRdb limited this immuneACCESS table to in-frame rearrangements with V and J called. A share of clones is missing; checked studies link under half to unresolved V genes, and the rest is unexplained. That table is the source of V, J and clone size, and D and trimming were worked out from the DNA. This sample's records show about 32,000 clones. 5.5% to 8.5% of the sample belongs to the ten largest clones.

This clonotype originated in a woman between 18 and 69 years old with a cervical HPV16 infection that either progressed to CIN3+ or cleared (not recorded which). Recombination joined TRBV5-1 with TRBJ2-1; the D region may be TRBD1 or TRBD2, each matching 7 bases equally. The sample taken for sequencing was blood buffy coat. The CDR3 DNA, read in part, is TGCGCCAGCAGCTTGCGGGACAGCGGGAACAATGAG. Its translation reads: CASSLRDSGNNE. The entire CDR3 protein reads CASSLRDSGNNEQFF. Supplemented by the reference TRBV5-1 and TRBJ2-1 proteins around the CDR3, the complete variable domain is KAGVTQTPRYLIKTRGQQVTLSCSPISGHRSVSWYQQTPGQGLQFLFEYFSETQRNKGNFPGRFSGRQFSNSRSEMNVSTLELGDSALYLCASSLRDSGNNEQFFGPGTRLTVL.